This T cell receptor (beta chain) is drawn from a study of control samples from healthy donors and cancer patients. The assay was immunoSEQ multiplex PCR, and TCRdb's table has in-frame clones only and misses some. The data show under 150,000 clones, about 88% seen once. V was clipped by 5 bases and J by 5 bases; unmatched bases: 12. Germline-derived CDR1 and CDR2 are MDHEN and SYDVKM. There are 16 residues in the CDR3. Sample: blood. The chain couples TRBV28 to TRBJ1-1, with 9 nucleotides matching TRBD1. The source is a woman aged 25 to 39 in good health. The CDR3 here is CASSPQGARGYTEAFF. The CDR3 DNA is TGTGCCAGCAGTCCACAGGGGGCAAGGGGTTATACTGAAGCTTTCTTT.